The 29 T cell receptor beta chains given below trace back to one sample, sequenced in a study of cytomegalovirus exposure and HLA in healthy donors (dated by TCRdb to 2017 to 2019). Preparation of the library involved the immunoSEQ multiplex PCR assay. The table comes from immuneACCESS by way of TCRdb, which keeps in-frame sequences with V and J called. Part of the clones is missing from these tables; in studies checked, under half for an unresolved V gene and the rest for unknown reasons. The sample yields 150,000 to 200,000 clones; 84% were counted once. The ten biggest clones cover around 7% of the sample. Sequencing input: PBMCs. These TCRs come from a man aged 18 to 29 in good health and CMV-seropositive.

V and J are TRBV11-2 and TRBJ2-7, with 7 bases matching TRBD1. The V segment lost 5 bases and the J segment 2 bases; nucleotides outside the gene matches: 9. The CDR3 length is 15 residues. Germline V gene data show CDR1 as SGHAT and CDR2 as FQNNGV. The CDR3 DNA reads TGTGCCAGCAGCCCCGGGACAGCTCGCGCCTACGAGCAGTACTTC. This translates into CASSPGTARAYEQYF.

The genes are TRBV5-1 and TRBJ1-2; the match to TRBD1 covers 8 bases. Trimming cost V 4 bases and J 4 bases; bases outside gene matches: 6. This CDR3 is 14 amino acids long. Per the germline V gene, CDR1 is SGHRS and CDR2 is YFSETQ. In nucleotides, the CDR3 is TGCGCCAGCAGCGTGGACAGGGAAAGCTATGGCTACACCTTC. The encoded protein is CASSVDRESYGYTF. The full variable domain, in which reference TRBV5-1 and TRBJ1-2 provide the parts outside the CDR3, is KAGVTQTPRYLIKTRGQQVTLSCSPISGHRSVSWYQQTPGQGLQFLFEYFSETQRNKGNFPGRFSGRQFSNSRSEMNVSTLELGDSALYLCASSVDRESYGYTFGSGTRLTVV.

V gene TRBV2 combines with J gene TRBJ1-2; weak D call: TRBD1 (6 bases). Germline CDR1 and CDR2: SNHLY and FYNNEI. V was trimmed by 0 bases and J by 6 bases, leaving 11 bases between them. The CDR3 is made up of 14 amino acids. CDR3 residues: CASSEADRFDGYTF. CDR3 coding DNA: TGTGCCAGCAGTGAAGCCGACAGGTTCGATGGCTACACCTTC.

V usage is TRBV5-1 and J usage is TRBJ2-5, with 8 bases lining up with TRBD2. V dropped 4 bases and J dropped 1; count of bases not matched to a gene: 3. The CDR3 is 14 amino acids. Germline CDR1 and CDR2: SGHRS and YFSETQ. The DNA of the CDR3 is TGCGCCAGCAGCACGGGACTAGGCCAAGAGACCCAGTACTTC. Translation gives CASSTGLGQETQYF.

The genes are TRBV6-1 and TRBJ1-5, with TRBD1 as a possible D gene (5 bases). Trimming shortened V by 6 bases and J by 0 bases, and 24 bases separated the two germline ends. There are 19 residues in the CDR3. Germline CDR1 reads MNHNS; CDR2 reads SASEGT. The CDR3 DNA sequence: TGTGCCAGCAGGGAACTGGGACTTAAATTGGGGTATAGCAATCAGCCCCAGCATTTT. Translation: CASRELGLKLGYSNQPQHF.

CDR3 protein: CASSVESGGGGYTF. The CDR3 DNA sequence: TGTGCCAGCAGCGTAGAATCAGGGGGTGGTGGCTACACCTTC. J is TRBJ1-2 and V is TRBV7-2; 7 bases fit TRBD1. The junction had 10 bases not matched to a gene; V was cut back by 5 bases and J by 7 bases. This CDR3 region has 14 residues. CDR1 and CDR2 (germline): SGHTA, FQGNSA. The whole variable domain, remainder taken from reference TRBV7-2 and TRBJ1-2, is GAGVSQSPSNKVTEKGKDVELRCDPISGHTALYWYRQSLGQGLEFLIYFQGNSAPDKSGLPSDRFSAERTGGSVSTLTIQRTQQEDSAVYLCASSVESGGGGYTFGSGTRLTVV.

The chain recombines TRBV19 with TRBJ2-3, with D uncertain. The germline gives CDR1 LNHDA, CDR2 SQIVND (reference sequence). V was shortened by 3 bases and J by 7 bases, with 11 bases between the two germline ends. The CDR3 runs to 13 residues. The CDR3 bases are TGTGCCAGTAGTATTACCAGGTCAAATACGCAGTATTTT. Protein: CASSITRSNTQYF.

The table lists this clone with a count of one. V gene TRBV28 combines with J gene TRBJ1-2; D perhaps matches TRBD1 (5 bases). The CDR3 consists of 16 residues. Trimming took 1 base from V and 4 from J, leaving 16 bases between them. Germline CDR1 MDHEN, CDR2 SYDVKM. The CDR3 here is CASSLSGGGVGYGYTF. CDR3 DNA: TGTGCCAGCAGTTTATCTGGGGGAGGGGTCGGCTATGGCTACACCTTC.

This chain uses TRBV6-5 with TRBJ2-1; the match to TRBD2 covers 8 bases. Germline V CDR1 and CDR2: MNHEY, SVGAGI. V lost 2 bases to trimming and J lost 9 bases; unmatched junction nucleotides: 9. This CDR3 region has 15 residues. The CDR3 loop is CASSYPAGGGGEQFF. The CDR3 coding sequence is TGTGCCAGCAGTTACCCCGCCGGGGGGGGAGGTGAGCAGTTCTTC.

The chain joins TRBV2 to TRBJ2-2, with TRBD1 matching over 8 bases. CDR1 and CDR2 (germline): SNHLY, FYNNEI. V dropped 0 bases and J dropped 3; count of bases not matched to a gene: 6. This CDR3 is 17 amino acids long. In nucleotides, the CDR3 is TGTGCCAGCAGTGAAGCGACCTTACAGGGGGACACCGGGGAGCTGTTTTTT. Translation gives CASSEATLQGDTGELFF.

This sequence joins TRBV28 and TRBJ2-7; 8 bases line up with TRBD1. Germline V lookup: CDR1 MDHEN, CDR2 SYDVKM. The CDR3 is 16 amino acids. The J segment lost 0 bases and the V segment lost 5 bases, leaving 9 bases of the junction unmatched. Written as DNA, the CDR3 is TGTGCCAGCAGTCGCTCCGGGACAGGCTTCTCCTACGAGCAGTACTTC. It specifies CASSRSGTGFSYEQYF.

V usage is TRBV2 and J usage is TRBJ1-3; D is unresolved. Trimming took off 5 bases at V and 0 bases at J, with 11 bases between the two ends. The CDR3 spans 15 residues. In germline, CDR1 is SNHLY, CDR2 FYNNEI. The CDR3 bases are TGTGCCAGCAGTTTTCAGGTTAACTCTGGAAACACCATATATTTT. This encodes CASSFQVNSGNTIYF.

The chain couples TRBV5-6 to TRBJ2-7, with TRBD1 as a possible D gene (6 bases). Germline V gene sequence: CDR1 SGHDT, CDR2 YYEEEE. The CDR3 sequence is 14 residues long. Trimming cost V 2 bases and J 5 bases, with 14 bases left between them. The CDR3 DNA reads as TGTGCCAGCAGCTTTGGCCAGGGGAGCGACGAGCAGTACTTC. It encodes CASSFGQGSDEQYF.

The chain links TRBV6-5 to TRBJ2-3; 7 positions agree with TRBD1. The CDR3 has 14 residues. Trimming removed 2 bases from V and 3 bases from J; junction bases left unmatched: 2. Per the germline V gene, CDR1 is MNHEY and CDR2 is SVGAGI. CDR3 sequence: CASSYRGRTDTQYF. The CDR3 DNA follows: TGTGCCAGCAGTTACAGGGGGCGAACAGATACGCAGTATTTT.

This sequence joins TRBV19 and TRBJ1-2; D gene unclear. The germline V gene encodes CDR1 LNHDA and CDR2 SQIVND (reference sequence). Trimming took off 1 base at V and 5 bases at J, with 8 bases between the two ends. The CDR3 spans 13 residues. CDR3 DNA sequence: TGTGCCAGTAGTATAGCCCATGAGTATGGCTACACCTTC. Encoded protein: CASSIAHEYGYTF.

The chain's CDR3 is CASSITTGTYEQYF. CDR3 sequence (DNA): TGTGCCAGTAGTATAACTACGGGGACCTACGAGCAGTACTTC. The genes are TRBV19 and TRBJ2-7; D is perhaps TRBD2 (5 bases). CDR3 length: 14 residues. Germline V lookup: CDR1 LNHDA, CDR2 SQIVND (reference sequence). Trimming removed 2 bases at V and 2 bases at J, with 10 bases between. The full variable domain, completed using reference TRBV19 and TRBJ2-7, is DGGITQSPKYLFRKEGQNVTLSCEQNLNHDAMYWYRQDPGQGLRLIYYSQIVNDFQKGDIAEGYSVSREKKESFPLTVTSAQKNPTAFYLCASSITTGTYEQYFGPGTRLTVT.

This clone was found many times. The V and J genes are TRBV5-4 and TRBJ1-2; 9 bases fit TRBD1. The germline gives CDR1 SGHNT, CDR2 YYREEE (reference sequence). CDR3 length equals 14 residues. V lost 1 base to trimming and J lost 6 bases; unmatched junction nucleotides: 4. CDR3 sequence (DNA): TGTGCCAGCAGCTTGACGGGACAGGGCCATGGCTACACCTTC. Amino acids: CASSLTGQGHGYTF.

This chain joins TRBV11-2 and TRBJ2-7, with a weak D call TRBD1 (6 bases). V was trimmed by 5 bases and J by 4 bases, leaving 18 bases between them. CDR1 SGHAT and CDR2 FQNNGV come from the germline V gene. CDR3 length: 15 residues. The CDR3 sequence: CASSRGGGMVYEQYF. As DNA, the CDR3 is TGTGCCAGCAGCAGAGGTGGGGGCATGGTTTACGAGCAGTACTTC.

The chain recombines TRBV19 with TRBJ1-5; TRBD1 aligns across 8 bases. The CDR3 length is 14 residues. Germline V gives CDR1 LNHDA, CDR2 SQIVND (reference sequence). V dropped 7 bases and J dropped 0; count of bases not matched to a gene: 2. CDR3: CASTDRGSNQPQHF. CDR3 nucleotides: TGTGCCAGTACTGACAGGGGTAGCAATCAGCCCCAGCATTTT.

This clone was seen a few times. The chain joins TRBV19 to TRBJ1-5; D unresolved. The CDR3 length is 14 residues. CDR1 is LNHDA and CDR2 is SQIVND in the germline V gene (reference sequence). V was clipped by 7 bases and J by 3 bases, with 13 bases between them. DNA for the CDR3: TGTGCCAGTAAGGCCGTACAGATCAATCAGCCCCAGCATTTT. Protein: CASKAVQINQPQHF. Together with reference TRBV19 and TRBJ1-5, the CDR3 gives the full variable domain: DGGITQSPKYLFRKEGQNVTLSCEQNLNHDAMYWYRQDPGQGLRLIYYSQIVNDFQKGDIAEGYSVSREKKESFPLTVTSAQKNPTAFYLCASKAVQINQPQHFGDGTRLSIL.

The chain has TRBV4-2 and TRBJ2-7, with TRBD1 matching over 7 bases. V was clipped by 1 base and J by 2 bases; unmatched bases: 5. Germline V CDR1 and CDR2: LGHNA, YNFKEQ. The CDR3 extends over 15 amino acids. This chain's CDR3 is CASSQARGLTYEQYF. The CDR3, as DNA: TGTGCCAGCAGCCAAGCAAGGGGGCTCACCTACGAGCAGTACTTC.

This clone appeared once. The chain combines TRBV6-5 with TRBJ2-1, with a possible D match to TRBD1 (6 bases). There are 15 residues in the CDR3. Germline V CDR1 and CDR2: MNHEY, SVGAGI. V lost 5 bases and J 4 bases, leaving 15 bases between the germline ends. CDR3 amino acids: CASSTRQAPYNEQFF. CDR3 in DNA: TGTGCCAGCAGTACTAGACAGGCCCCATACAATGAGCAGTTCTTC.

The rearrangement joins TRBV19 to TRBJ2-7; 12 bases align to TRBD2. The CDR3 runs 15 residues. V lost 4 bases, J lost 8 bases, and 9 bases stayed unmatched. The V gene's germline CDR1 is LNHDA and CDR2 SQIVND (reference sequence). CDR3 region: CASSKGLAGPRQQYF. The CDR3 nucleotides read TGTGCCAGTAGTAAAGGACTAGCGGGACCCCGTCAGCAGTACTTC.

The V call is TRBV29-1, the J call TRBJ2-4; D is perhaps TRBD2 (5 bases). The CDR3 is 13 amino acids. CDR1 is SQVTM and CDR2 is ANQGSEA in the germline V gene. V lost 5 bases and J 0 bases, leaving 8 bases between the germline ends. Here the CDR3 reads CSVWGEAKNIQYF. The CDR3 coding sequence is TGCAGCGTTTGGGGAGAAGCCAAAAACATTCAGTACTTC.

CDR3 sequence (DNA): TGTGCCAGCAGTGCGGGGACAGTGGGCTCTGGGGCCAACGTCCTGACTTTC. It yields the protein CASSAGTVGSGANVLTF. The J gene is TRBJ2-6, the V gene TRBV6-4, with 7 bases matching TRBD1. CDR3 length equals 17 residues. V was pared by 4 bases and J by 0 bases, with 6 bases of the junction left unmatched. Germline CDR1 and CDR2: MRHNA and SNTAGT.

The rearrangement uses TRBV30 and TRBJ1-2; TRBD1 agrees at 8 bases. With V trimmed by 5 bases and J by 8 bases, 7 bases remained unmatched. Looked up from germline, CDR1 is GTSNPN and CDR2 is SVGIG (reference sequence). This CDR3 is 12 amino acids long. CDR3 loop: CAWEGTGGGYTF. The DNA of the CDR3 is TGTGCCTGGGAAGGGACAGGCGGAGGCTACACCTTC. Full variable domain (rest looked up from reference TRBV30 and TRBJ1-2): SQTIHQWPATLVQPVGSPLSLECTVEGTSNPNLYWYRQAAGRGLQLLFYSVGIGQISSEVPQNLSASRPQDRQFILSSKKLLLSDSGFYLCAWEGTGGGYTFGSGTRLTVV.

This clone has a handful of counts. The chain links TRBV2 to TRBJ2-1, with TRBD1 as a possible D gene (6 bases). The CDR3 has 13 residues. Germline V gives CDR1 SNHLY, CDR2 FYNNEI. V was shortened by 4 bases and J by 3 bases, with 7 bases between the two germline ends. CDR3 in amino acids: CASSARGYNEQFF. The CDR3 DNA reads TGTGCCAGCAGTGCCAGGGGCTACAATGAGCAGTTCTTC. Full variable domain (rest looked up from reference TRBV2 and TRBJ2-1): EPEVTQTPSHQVTQMGQEVILRCVPISNHLYFYWYRQILGQKVEFLVSFYNNEISEKSEIFDDQFSVERPDGSNFTLKIRSTKLEDSAMYFCASSARGYNEQFFGPGTRLTVL.

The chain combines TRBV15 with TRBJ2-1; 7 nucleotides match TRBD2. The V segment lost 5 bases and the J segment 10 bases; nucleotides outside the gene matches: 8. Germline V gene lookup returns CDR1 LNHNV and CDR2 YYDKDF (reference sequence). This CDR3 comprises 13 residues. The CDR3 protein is CATSGRDLWEQFF. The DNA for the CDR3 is TGTGCCACCAGCGGGAGGGATCTTTGGGAGCAGTTCTTC.

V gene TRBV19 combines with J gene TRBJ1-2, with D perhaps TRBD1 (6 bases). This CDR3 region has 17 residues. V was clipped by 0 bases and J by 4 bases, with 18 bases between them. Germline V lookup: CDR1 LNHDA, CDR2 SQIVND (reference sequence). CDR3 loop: CASSIEGAGALFYGYTF. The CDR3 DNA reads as TGTGCCAGTAGTATAGAGGGGGCAGGGGCCCTTTTCTATGGCTACACCTTC.